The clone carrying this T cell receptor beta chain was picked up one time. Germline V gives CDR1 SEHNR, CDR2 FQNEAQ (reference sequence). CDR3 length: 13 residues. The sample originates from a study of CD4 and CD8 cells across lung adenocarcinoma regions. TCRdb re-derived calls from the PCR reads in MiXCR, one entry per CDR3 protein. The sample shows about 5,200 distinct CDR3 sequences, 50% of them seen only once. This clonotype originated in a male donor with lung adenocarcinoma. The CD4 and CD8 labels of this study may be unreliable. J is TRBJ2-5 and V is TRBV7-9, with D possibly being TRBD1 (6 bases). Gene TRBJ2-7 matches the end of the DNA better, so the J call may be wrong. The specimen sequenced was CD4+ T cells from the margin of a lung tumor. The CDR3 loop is CASSETGAYEQYF. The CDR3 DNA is TGTGCCAGCAGCGAGACAGGAGCCTACGAGCAGTACTTC.